Each of the 18 T cell receptor beta chains below was sequenced from the same sample in a study of T cells in Graves' hyperthyroidism and ophthalmopathy. RNA transcripts were the template for amplifying TCR beta CDR3 regions. In the first-round RT-PCR of the TCR CDR3, the HTBI primer set was used. TCRdb re-called the multiplex PCR reads through MiXCR, storing one row per CDR3 protein. The profile shows more than 550,000 distinct CDR3 sequences, approximately 15% of them singletons. The sample consisted of blood. Receptors were obtained from a middle-aged man with Graves' hyperthyroidism.

The rearrangement uses TRBV13 and TRBJ1-3; maybe TRBD1 (5 bases). The CDR3 contains 13 residues. The V and J ends lost 3 bases and 7 bases respectively, with 10 bases between them. Germline CDR1 reads PRHDT; CDR2 reads FYEKMQ (reference sequence). The CDR3 DNA reads as TGTGCCAGCAGCTTTGACAGTCGGAACACCATATATTTT. Encoded protein: CASSFDSRNTIYF.

This clonotype was detected many times. V is TRBV11-2 and J is TRBJ2-1; D unresolved. This CDR3 contains 12 residues. V dropped 1 base and J dropped 8 bases, with 6 bases sitting between them. Germline loops: CDR1 SGHAT, CDR2 FQNNGV. CDR3 residues: CASSLVEDEQFF. DNA of the CDR3: TGTGCCAGCAGCTTAGTAGAGGATGAGCAGTTCTTC.

This clonotype has only a few counts. The chain couples TRBV29-1 to TRBJ2-1; TRBD2 is a possible D gene (5 bases). The CDR3 has 14 amino acids. Germline V gives CDR1 SQVTM, CDR2 ANQGSEA. Deletions cut 1 base from V and 6 bases from J, with 13 bases between. The DNA of the CDR3 is TGCAGCGTTGAAGCGACACGGGCGGGCAATGAGCAGTTCTTC. Its protein product is CSVEATRAGNEQFF.

This clonotype showed up just a few times. The genes are TRBV20-1 and TRBJ1-5, with unresolved D. Germline V gene lookup returns CDR1 DFQATT and CDR2 SNEGSKA (reference sequence). Trimming stripped 0 bases from V and 0 bases from J, with 15 bases between. The CDR3 is 17 residues long. CDR3 in amino acids: CSARDPHLRYSNQPQHF. The CDR3 DNA reads as TGCAGTGCTAGAGATCCCCACTTACGATATAGCAATCAGCCCCAGCATTTT.

This clonotype was detected a few times. This rearrangement joins TRBV6-2 or TRBV6-3 to TRBJ2-2; possibly TRBD1 or TRBD2 for D (6 bases each). The germline V gene encodes CDR1 MNHEY and CDR2 SVGEGT. Trimming pared 6 bases from V and 1 base from J, leaving 24 bases between. CDR3 length equals 19 residues. The CDR3 DNA is TGTGCCAGCAGCTGGCTAAGGGACGTGGGGGGCGTGAACACCGGGGAGCTGTTTTTT. Translated: CASSWLRDVGGVNTGELFF.

V gene TRBV2 combines with J gene TRBJ1-1, with TRBD1 as a possible D gene (5 bases). Trimming removed 6 bases from V and 5 bases from J, with 13 bases in between. Germline CDR1 is SNHLY and CDR2 is FYNNEI. The CDR3 sequence is 13 residues long. CDR3 loop: CASSEQDQTEAFF. In DNA, the CDR3 is TGTGCCAGCAGCGAACAGGATCAAACTGAAGCTTTCTTT. The full variable domain, in which reference TRBV2 and TRBJ1-1 provide the parts outside the CDR3, is EPEVTQTPSHQVTQMGQEVILRCVPISNHLYFYWYRQILGQKVEFLVSFYNNEISEKSEIFDDQFSVERPDGSNFTLKIRSTKLEDSAMYFCASSEQDQTEAFFGQGTRLTVV.

This clonotype showed up just a few times. CDR3 sequence (DNA): TGTGCCAGCAGCTTAGATCCGGCGACATGGGGGGAGACCCAGTACTTC. This encodes CASSLDPATWGETQYF. The rearrangement joins TRBV11-2 to TRBJ2-5; D possibly uses TRBD1 or TRBD2 (5 bases each). V was shortened by 0 bases and J by 5 bases, with 16 bases between the two germline ends. Per germline, CDR1 SGHAT and CDR2 FQNNGV. The CDR3 covers 16 residues.

This clonotype has at least ten counts. The chain combines TRBV20-1 with TRBJ1-1; D not resolved. CDR1 is DFQATT and CDR2 is SNEGSKA in the germline V gene (reference sequence). Trimming shortened V by 4 bases and J by 6 bases, and 12 bases separated the two germline ends. This CDR3 has 12 amino acids. CDR3 in amino acids: CSATGYGAEAFF. The CDR3 nucleotides read TGCAGTGCTACGGGGTATGGGGCTGAAGCTTTCTTT.

This clonotype has at least ten counts. This CDR3 is CATSRDLPSDEQFF. The CDR3 DNA sequence: TGTGCCACCAGCAGAGATCTCCCGAGCGATGAGCAGTTCTTC. V usage is TRBV15 and J usage is TRBJ2-1; D is undetermined. The V end was cut by 0 bases, the J end by 8 bases, with 11 bases between. CDR3 size: 14 residues. Germline assignment: CDR1 LNHNV and CDR2 YYDKDF (reference sequence).

CDR3 nucleotides: TGTGCCAGCACCAGGGGGCTAGCGGGAATCACAGATACGCAGTATTTT. This sequence encodes CASTRGLAGITDTQYF. The chain joins TRBV27 to TRBJ2-3, with D perhaps matching TRBD2 (9 bases). V lost 7 bases to trimming and J lost 2 bases, with 19 bases between them. This CDR3 region has 16 residues. Germline V CDR1 and CDR2: MNHEY, SMNVEV (reference sequence).

This clonotype was counted at least ten times. V is TRBV20-1 and J is TRBJ1-1; 9 positions agree with TRBD1. J was trimmed by 1 base and V by 2 bases; bases with no gene match: 5. The CDR3 contains 15 residues. CDR1 and CDR2 from the germline V gene are DFQATT and SNEGSKA (reference sequence). The CDR3 is CSARHRGQGNTEAFF. The CDR3 DNA reads TGCAGTGCTAGACACAGGGGGCAGGGGAACACTGAAGCTTTCTTT.

This rearrangement joins TRBV24-1 to TRBJ2-3; 12 bases fit TRBD2. CDR3 length: 15 residues. Trimming at V came to 0 bases and at J to 9 bases, leaving 3 bases not matched to a gene. Germline values: CDR1 KGHDR, CDR2 SFDVKD. This chain's CDR3 is CATSDLRLAGDTQYF. In DNA, the CDR3 is TGTGCCACCAGTGATTTGAGACTAGCGGGAGACACGCAGTATTTT.

Ten or more counts support this clonotype. CDR3 DNA sequence: TGCGCCAGCAGTGAGCCTCGGACAGGGGGCAACACTGAAGCTTTCTTT. Encoded protein: CASSEPRTGGNTEAFF. This chain uses TRBV10-2 with TRBJ1-1, with 11 bases matching TRBD1. V shed 2 bases and J 2 bases; nucleotides not matched to a gene: 4. The CDR3 contains 16 residues. In germline, CDR1 is WSHSY, CDR2 SAAADI.

The rearrangement links TRBV28 to TRBJ1-5; D call uncertain. Deletions cut 5 bases from V and 5 bases from J, with 19 bases between. The CDR3 is made up of 16 amino acids. Germline-derived CDR1 and CDR2 are MDHEN and SYDVKM. CDR3 in amino acids: CASSLHRPALHQPQHF. In nucleotides, the CDR3 is TGTGCCAGCAGTCTTCATAGGCCCGCCCTTCATCAGCCCCAGCATTTT.

This clonotype has a count of ten or more. This chain links TRBV27 with TRBJ1-5, with 9 bases aligning to TRBD1. The CDR3 contains 15 residues. CDR1 MNHEY and CDR2 SMNVEV come from the germline V gene (reference sequence). Losses at the gene ends were 6 bases for V and 1 base for J; bases not matched to a gene: 4. The CDR3 sequence: CASRWTGASNQPQHF. Written as DNA, the CDR3 is TGTGCCAGCAGATGGACAGGGGCCAGCAATCAGCCCCAGCATTTT.

This clonotype was seen ten or more times. The rearrangement uses TRBV28 and TRBJ1-2, with 8 bases lining up with TRBD1. The V gene end was trimmed by 2 bases and the J gene end by 5 bases; junction bases not matched to a gene: 10. Germline V CDR1 and CDR2: MDHEN, SYDVKM. This CDR3 has 16 amino acids. The CDR3 bases are TGTGCCAGCAGTTTAGGGGCGAACGGACAGGGATATGGCTACACCTTC. It specifies CASSLGANGQGYGYTF.

The genes are TRBV18 and TRBJ1-6; the D gene is possibly TRBD1 (5 bases). CDR3 length: 14 amino acids. Germline V gene data show CDR1 as KGHSH and CDR2 as LQKENI. Trimming took 2 bases from V and 7 from J, leaving 9 bases between them. The CDR3 spells CASSPGAENSPLHF. In DNA form, the CDR3 reads TGTGCCAGCTCACCAGGGGCGGAAAATTCACCCCTCCACTTT. The full variable domain, with the rest looked up from reference TRBV18 and TRBJ1-6, is NAGVMQNPRHLVRRRGQEARLRCSPMKGHSHVYWYRQLPEEGLKFMVYLQKENIIDESGMPKERFSAEFPKEGPSILRIQQVVRGDSAAYFCASSPGAENSPLHFGNGTRLTVT.

This clonotype was seen many times. J is TRBJ2-7 and V is TRBV28; D not resolved. Per the germline V gene, CDR1 is MDHEN and CDR2 is SYDVKM. The CDR3 has 13 amino acids. V lost 6 bases to trimming and J lost 6 bases, with 15 bases between them. Here the CDR3 DNA reads TGTGCCAGCAGACGGCAGTCTGGCGGCGAGCAGTACTTC. It codes for CASRRQSGGEQYF.